These 21 T cell receptor beta chains originate from one sample sequenced in a study of shared clonotypes between healthy human individuals. Assay: immunoSEQ multiplex PCR; the TCRdb copy retains only in-frame clones and omits some. The data hold about 1.1 million clones, with more than 75% observed a single time. The sequencing sample was made of memory CD4+ T cells from PBMCs. Subset specified: CD45RA-negative fraction. All receptors derive from a man aged 18 to 30 in good health. Some clones in this sample may be carry-over from other donors' samples.

There are a few counts of this clone. The J gene is TRBJ2-5, the V gene TRBV4-2; TRBD2 matches 8 bases. Unmatched junction bases numbered 14, after V lost 4 bases and J lost 7 bases. The CDR3 covers 16 residues. Germline V gene lookup returns CDR1 LGHNA and CDR2 YNFKEQ. This CDR3 is CASSRVVPGGPRTQYF. The CDR3 DNA follows: TGTGCCAGCAGCCGCGTCGTACCGGGAGGGCCGAGGACCCAGTACTTC.

V usage is TRBV5-1 and J usage is TRBJ2-2, with a tentative D call TRBD1 (5 bases). CDR3 size: 16 residues. V dropped 6 bases and J dropped 6 bases, with 21 bases sitting between them. In germline, CDR1 is SGHRS, CDR2 YFSETQ. CDR3: CASTSLTAGQAGELFF. Written as DNA, the CDR3 is TGCGCCAGCACAAGCCTAACGGCAGGGCAGGCCGGGGAGCTGTTTTTT.

This clone was found once. The rearrangement links TRBV7-2 to TRBJ2-7; tentatively, D is TRBD1 (5 bases). The length of the CDR3 is 14 residues. V shed 2 bases and J shed 2 bases, with 10 bases lying between them. Germline lookup yields CDR1 SGHTA and CDR2 FQGNSA. CDR3: CASSLSQGTYEQYF. The CDR3 region has the DNA TGTGCCAGCAGCTTATCGCAGGGCACCTACGAGCAGTACTTC.

This sequence joins TRBV27 and TRBJ2-1, with unresolved D. The CDR3 has 16 residues. Trimming removed 2 bases at V and 0 bases at J, with 11 bases between. Per the germline V gene, CDR1 is MNHEY and CDR2 is SMNVEV (reference sequence). Here the CDR3 DNA reads TGTGCCAGCAGTTTACAAGCTCAAGGCTCCTACAATGAGCAGTTCTTC. Translation: CASSLQAQGSYNEQFF.

V and J are TRBV29-1 and TRBJ2-7; D is possibly TRBD2 (6 bases). This CDR3 spans 12 amino acids. From germline, CDR1 is SQVTM and CDR2 ANQGSEA. V dropped 4 bases and J dropped 5 bases, with 12 bases sitting between them. CDR3 sequence: CSVGGDLNEQYF. CDR3 DNA: TGCAGCGTTGGGGGGGACCTCAACGAGCAGTACTTC.

The V call is TRBV28, the J call TRBJ1-1; TRBD1 might be the D (6 bases). The CDR3 has 15 amino acids. Trimming took 6 bases from V and 1 from J, leaving 15 bases between them. CDR1 is MDHEN and CDR2 is SYDVKM in the germline V gene. CDR3 nucleotide sequence: TGTGCCAGCAGCCGATGGGGGACAACGAACACTGAAGCTTTCTTT. Translated, it gives CASSRWGTTNTEAFF.

The chain carries TRBV5-6 and TRBJ2-7; D assignment may be TRBD1 or TRBD2 (5 bases each). Germline CDR1 is SGHDT and CDR2 is YYEEEE. The ends were cut back, 0 bases at V and 6 bases at J, with 10 bases in the middle. This CDR3 contains 13 residues. CDR3 sequence: CASSLAWGTEQYF. CDR3 DNA: TGTGCCAGCAGCTTGGCATGGGGGACCGAGCAGTACTTC.

About this clone itself: The junction departs from the called germline gene at one end, perhaps through a read error. This chain links TRBV6-6 with TRBJ2-2, with TRBD2 matching over 13 bases. The length of the CDR3 is 16 residues. Germline V gives CDR1 MNHNY, CDR2 SVGAGI (reference sequence). The CDR3 spells CACSITSGRVTGELFF. CDR3 sequence (DNA): TGTGCCTGCAGTATAACTAGCGGGAGGGTCACCGGGGAGCTGTTTTTT.

The chain joins TRBV7-9 to TRBJ2-1; 10 bases are a match to TRBD2. The CDR3 spans 18 residues. V shed 4 bases, J shed 6 bases, and the junction held 15 bases outside the gene matches. Germline assignment: CDR1 SEHNR and CDR2 FQNEAQ (reference sequence). The CDR3 sequence: CASSSNILVIAGGNEQFF. The CDR3 bases are TGTGCCAGCAGCTCGAACATCCTCGTGATAGCGGGAGGCAATGAGCAGTTCTTC. The full variable domain, rest sourced from reference TRBV7-9 and TRBJ2-1, is DTGVSQNPRHKITKRGQNVTFRCDPISEHNRLYWYRQTLGQGPEFLTYFQNEAQLEKSRLLSDRFSAERPKGSFSTLEIQRTEQGDSAMYLCASSSNILVIAGGNEQFFGPGTRLTVL.

The V gene is TRBV10-1, the J gene TRBJ2-7; a possible D gene is TRBD1 (6 bases). The V end lost 7 bases, the J end lost 3 bases, and 13 bases lay between the germline ends. Germline V gene lookup returns CDR1 WNHNN and CDR2 SYGVQD (reference sequence). This CDR3 comprises 13 residues. CDR3 coding DNA: TGCGCCAGCAAAATGGACAGAATCTACGAGCAGTACTTC. Translated, it gives CASKMDRIYEQYF.

The CDR3 DNA follows: TGCACCCATCCTGGGCGGGAGGCCAGCTACGAGCAGTACTTC. This gives the protein CTHPGREASYEQYF. The V call is TRBV29-1, the J call TRBJ2-7, with 8 bases fitting TRBD2. This CDR3 has 14 amino acids. CDR1 is SQVTM, CDR2 ANQGSEA, per germline.

This sequence joins TRBV5-4 and TRBJ1-2; no reliable D call. V lost 4 bases to trimming and J lost 8 bases, with 18 bases between them. The CDR3 loop spans 14 amino acids. Germline V gives CDR1 SGHNT, CDR2 YYREEE (reference sequence). CDR3 residues: CASSPPDPTRGYTF. CDR3 DNA sequence: TGTGCCAGCAGCCCTCCCGACCCTACCCGCGGCTACACCTTC. Full variable domain (rest looked up from reference TRBV5-4 and TRBJ1-2): ETGVTQSPTHLIKTRGQQVTLRCSSQSGHNTVSWYQQALGQGPQFIFQYYREEENGRGNFPPRFSGLQFPNYSSELNVNALELDDSALYLCASSPPDPTRGYTFGSGTRLTVV.

The rearrangement links TRBV9 to TRBJ1-2; D gene uncertain. The germline V gene encodes CDR1 SGDLS and CDR2 YYNGEE. The V and J ends lost 4 bases and 10 bases respectively, with 11 bases between them. The CDR3 totals 11 residues. CDR3 nucleotide sequence: TGTGCCAGCAGCCCCCAGGTCGCCTACACCTTC. This encodes CASSPQVAYTF.

As DNA, the CDR3 is TGCAGCGTTGGTTTTTCGCCTACAGGACCCCGTAGAAACTATGGCTACACCTTC. Protein sequence: CSVGFSPTGPRRNYGYTF. This chain joins TRBV29-1 and TRBJ1-2; possibly TRBD1 for D (5 bases). V lost 4 bases and J 2 bases, leaving 26 bases between the germline ends. CDR1 and CDR2 from the germline V gene are SQVTM and ANQGSEA. The CDR3 sequence is 18 residues long.

This chain connects TRBV4-2 to TRBJ2-2, with 7 nucleotides matching TRBD2. This CDR3 has 15 residues. The V segment lost 4 bases and the J segment 0 bases; nucleotides outside the gene matches: 2. CDR1 and CDR2 from the germline V gene are LGHNA and YNFKEQ. This chain's CDR3 is CASSPGLSNTGELFF. The CDR3 DNA is TGTGCCAGCAGCCCGGGACTATCGAACACCGGGGAGCTGTTTTTT.

The V and J genes are TRBV10-3 and TRBJ2-5; TRBD1 agrees at 8 bases. The CDR3 extends over 15 amino acids. The ends lost 4 bases at V and 6 bases at J; junction bases unmatched: 10. The germline CDR1 and CDR2 sequences are ENHRY and SYGVKD. The CDR3 coding sequence is TGTGCCATCAGTGCAGGCCAGGGGGCGCGAAAGACCCAGTACTTC. This gives the protein CAISAGQGARKTQYF.

This clone has just one count. This sequence joins TRBV28 and TRBJ2-7; D tentatively fits TRBD1 or TRBD2 (5 bases each). V dropped 5 bases and J dropped 1 base, with 15 bases sitting between them. This CDR3 is 15 amino acids long. Germline V gives CDR1 MDHEN, CDR2 SYDVKM. The CDR3, as DNA: TGTGCCAGCAGTCTGACGGGGCACCTATCCTACGAGCAGTACTTC. Residues: CASSLTGHLSYEQYF.

This rearrangement joins TRBV10-3 to TRBJ1-2; D gene unclear. V was trimmed by 0 bases and J by 7 bases, leaving 15 bases between them. Germline V gene sequence: CDR1 ENHRY, CDR2 SYGVKD. The CDR3 has 15 amino acids. The CDR3 region is CAISESLGWVSGYTF. DNA for the CDR3: TGTGCCATCAGTGAGTCCCTGGGGTGGGTGAGTGGCTACACCTTC.

This chain links TRBV28 with TRBJ1-1; D unresolved. V shed 2 bases and J shed 0 bases, with 7 bases lying between them. The CDR3 covers 14 residues. From germline, CDR1 is MDHEN and CDR2 SYDVKM. The CDR3 loop reads CASSLEFVNTEAFF. The CDR3 bases are TGTGCCAGCAGTTTAGAGTTTGTGAACACTGAAGCTTTCTTT.

In the case of this clone: It is likely a read error: a sequence one base away is far more abundant. Other DNA sequences in this specimen translate into the identical CDR3. V is TRBV2 and J is TRBJ1-1; TRBD1 is a possible D gene (6 bases). The CDR3 length is 15 residues. Trimming cost V 6 bases and J 3 bases, with 17 bases left between them. Germline CDR1 reads SNHLY; CDR2 reads FYNNEI. CDR3 protein: CASRTGTGADTEAFF. CDR3 nucleotides: TGTGCCAGCAGAACCGGGACGGGGGCGGACACTGAAGCTTTCTTT.

The chain's CDR3 is CAWSVVGVGQYF. CDR3 DNA sequence: TGTGCCTGGAGTGTAGTCGGGGTGGGCCAGTACTTC. The chain has TRBV30 and TRBJ2-7; TRBD2 might be the D (5 bases). V lost 0 bases to trimming and J lost 10 bases, with 13 bases between them. CDR3 size: 12 residues. Germline CDR1 and CDR2: GTSNPN and SVGIG (reference sequence).